Below, one T cell receptor (beta chain) is given with its context. Its antigen is unknown. The CDR3 length is 13 residues. The trim removed 3 bases at V and 8 bases at J, leaving 4 bases unmatched. Germline V lookup: CDR1 ENHRY, CDR2 SYGVKD. This sample was taken from a study of OX40 agonist ivuxolimab in advanced cancers. Study-wide background: A mean age of roughly 60 years, range roughly 23 to 85, was recorded, and roughly 80% were male. Overall study findings and caveats: The 0.1-3.0 mg/kg partial responders had among the lowest clonal expansion.

The method was immunoSEQ multiplex PCR; TCRdb's version includes in-frame clones alone and lacks a portion of them. The data contain 70,000 to 75,000 clones, 65% to 90% of them singletons. The TCR originated in an adult with an advanced solid tumor such as melanoma, head and neck, liver or kidney cancer. This material consisted of CD4+ or CD8+ T cells sorted from blood, taken in a trial of the OX40 agonist ivuxolimab. The J gene is TRBJ1-2, the V gene TRBV10-3; 9 bases agree with TRBD1. The CDR3 protein is CAISEQGAQGYTF. DNA of the CDR3: TGTGCCATCAGTGAACAGGGGGCGCAGGGCTACACCTTC.